This is a list of T cell receptor beta chains from one sample in a study of glioma-infiltrating T cells after dendritic cell vaccination. Libraries were prepared by immunoSEQ multiplex PCR; TCRdb keeps only in-frame clonotypes and omits some of them. The table has approximately 99,000 clones, 80% seen once; the top ten hold about 5.5%. The sample here was blood, taken after dendritic cell vaccination. The receptors come from a human donor with glioblastoma. Each CDR3 is given with its conserved first and last residue. The D gene is left open where the match is weak. Not every row has a clone size; where given, it reads once, few, many or a size class.

V gene,J gene,D gene,clone size,CDR3 protein,CDR3 DNA
TRBV2,TRBJ1-1,TRBD1,-,CASSDYFGTAEAFF,TGTGCCAGCAGTGATTACTTCGGGACAGCTGAAGCTTTCTTT
TRBV12-5,TRBJ2-7,TRBD2,-,CASGVAGAVYEQYF,TGTGCTAGTGGTGTAGCGGGGGCCGTCTACGAGCAGTACTTC
TRBV2,TRBJ1-1,TRBD1,-,CASAWEGTGEAFF,TGTGCCAGCGCCTGGGAGGGGACAGGTGAAGCTTTCTTT
TRBV10-3,TRBJ2-5,-,-,CAISTGSGETQYF,TGTGCCATCAGTACAGGGTCGGGAGAGACCCAGTACTTC
TRBV5-1,TRBJ2-5,-,-,CASKGGEGETQYF,TGCGCCAGCAAGGGTGGAGAGGGAGAGACCCAGTACTTC
TRBV27,TRBJ1-5,TRBD1,-,CASSRQGNQPQHF,TGTGCCAGCAGTAGACAGGGAAATCAGCCCCAGCATTTT
TRBV5-6,TRBJ2-2,TRBD1,-,CASSRTGGANTGELFF,TGTGCCAGCAGCAGGACAGGGGGAGCAAACACCGGGGAGCTGTTTTTT
TRBV19,TRBJ1-1,-,-,CASSIQQDTEAFF,TGTGCCAGTAGTATTCAACAAGACACTGAAGCTTTCTTT
TRBV6-5,TRBJ2-1,-,once,CASSYRDGSFDNEQFF,TGTGCCAGCAGTTATCGCGACGGGAGCTTCGATAATGAGCAGTTCTTC
TRBV5-8,TRBJ1-2,-,-,CASSWGGRAHYGYTF,TGTGCCAGCAGCTGGGGAGGCAGGGCTCACTATGGCTACACCTTC
TRBV21-1,TRBJ2-1,-,-,CASSADRGRPYNEQFF,TGTGCCAGCAGCGCCGACAGGGGGCGACCCTACAATGAGCAGTTCTTC
TRBV5-1,TRBJ2-1,-,-,CASSPGLFPASYNEQFF,TGCGCCAGCAGCCCCGGACTATTTCCAGCCTCCTACAATGAGCAGTTCTTC
TRBV28,TRBJ2-1,-,-,CASSLLGSYEQFF,TGTGCCAGCAGTTTATTAGGTAGCTATGAGCAGTTCTTC
TRBV10-2,TRBJ2-2,-,-,CASGPQSPNTGELFF,TGCGCCAGCGGCCCACAGAGCCCGAACACCGGGGAGCTGTTTTTT
TRBV7-3,TRBJ2-5,-,once,CASSFLAQETQYF,TGTGCCAGCAGCTTTCTGGCCCAAGAGACCCAGTACTTC
TRBV7-9,TRBJ1-2,-,-,CASSIDVEIYGYTF,TGTGCCAGCAGCATAGACGTTGAGATCTATGGCTACACCTTC
TRBV19,TRBJ2-2,-,-,CASSTGYTGELFF,TGTGCCAGTAGCACAGGGTACACCGGGGAGCTGTTTTTT
TRBV9,TRBJ2-5,TRBD1,-,CASSAQTGGVRETQYF,TGTGCCAGCAGCGCCCAGACAGGGGGCGTCAGAGAGACCCAGTACTTC
TRBV18,TRBJ1-2,TRBD1,-,CASSPIDRAGYGYTF,TGTGCCAGCTCCCCCATTGACAGGGCGGGCTATGGCTACACCTTC
TRBV11-2,TRBJ1-5,TRBD1,-,CASSLRGQVNQPQHF,TGTGCCAGCAGCCTACGGGGACAGGTCAATCAGCCCCAGCATTTT
TRBV5-1,TRBJ1-6,-,once,CASSAGTHNSPLHF,TGCGCCAGCAGCGCAGGGACTCACAATTCACCCCTCCACTTT
TRBV19,TRBJ1-2,-,many,CASSMPGYGYTF,TGTGCCAGTAGTATGCCAGGATATGGCTACACCTTC
TRBV10-3,TRBJ1-4,-,-,CAPERQRTDKNEKLFF,TGTGCCCCAGAGCGTCAAAGAACGGATAAAAATGAAAAACTGTTTTTT
TRBV28,TRBJ1-5,-,once,CASRREGQPQHF,TGTGCCAGCAGGAGGGAAGGCCAGCCCCAGCATTTT
TRBV19,TRBJ1-5,-,-,CASTWDNKQPQHF,TGTGCCAGTACCTGGGACAACAAGCAGCCCCAGCATTTT
TRBV11-2,TRBJ2-7,-,many,CASSQFGAGHYEQYF,TGTGCCAGCAGCCAATTTGGGGCAGGACACTACGAGCAGTACTTC
TRBV5-1,TRBJ2-1,TRBD2,-,CASSWTSGGLRSYNEQFF,TGCGCCAGCAGCTGGACCTCGGGGGGGCTAAGATCCTACAATGAGCAGTTCTTC
TRBV27,TRBJ1-5,-,-,CASSPGTSNQPQHF,TGTGCCAGCAGTCCCGGGACAAGTAATCAGCCCCAGCATTTT
TRBV5-1,TRBJ2-1,-,few,CASSLFVGVSYNEQFF,TGCGCCAGCAGCTTATTTGTGGGCGTCTCCTACAATGAGCAGTTCTTC
TRBV5-1,TRBJ2-6,-,-,CASSLAAPGSGANVLTF,TGCGCCAGCAGCTTGGCCGCCCCAGGGTCAGGGGCCAACGTCCTGACTTTC
TRBV7-7,TRBJ2-5,TRBD2,-,CASSFLAGKGETQYF,TGTGCTAGCAGCTTTCTAGCGGGAAAAGGGGAGACCCAGTACTTC
TRBV29-1,TRBJ1-2,TRBD1,-,CSVGQGRGGYTF,TGCAGCGTAGGACAGGGGAGGGGTGGCTACACCTTC
TRBV9,TRBJ2-1,TRBD2,-,CASSVLGSGGYNEQFF,TGTGCCAGCAGCGTATTGGGGTCGGGAGGGTACAATGAGCAGTTCTTC
TRBV7-9,TRBJ1-1,-,-,CASSSPHRVGAFF,TGTGCCAGCAGCTCCCCTCACAGGGTAGGGGCTTTCTTT
TRBV9,TRBJ1-1,TRBD1,-,CASSVVTGGTEAFF,TGTGCCAGCAGCGTAGTAACAGGGGGCACTGAAGCTTTCTTT
TRBV29-1,TRBJ1-1,TRBD1,-,CSVEGDRGTEAFF,TGCAGCGTAGAGGGGGACAGGGGGACTGAAGCTTTCTTT
TRBV9,TRBJ2-1,-,-,CASSVLGGSHDEQFF,TGTGCCAGCAGCGTCCTAGGTGGTAGCCACGATGAGCAGTTCTTC
TRBV4-1,TRBJ2-5,TRBD1,once,CASSQEPGQPDQETQYF,TGCGCCAGCAGCCAAGAACCGGGACAGCCGGACCAAGAGACCCAGTACTTC
TRBV5-1,TRBJ1-1,TRBD1,-,CASSFRQGGYTEAFF,TGCGCCAGCAGCTTTAGACAGGGGGGTTACACTGAAGCTTTCTTT
TRBV18,TRBJ2-3,TRBD2,-,CASSPRTSGGTTDTQYF,TGTGCCAGCTCACCTCGGACTAGCGGGGGAACCACAGATACGCAGTATTTT
TRBV4-1,TRBJ1-1,-,-,CASSHLDDTEAFF,TGCGCCAGCAGCCATCTAGACGACACTGAAGCTTTCTTT
TRBV4-2,TRBJ1-2,-,-,CASSQGSQVRGYTF,TGTGCCAGCAGCCAAGGTAGTCAGGTACGCGGCTACACCTTC
TRBV10-3,TRBJ1-2,TRBD1,-,CAISGRTGSRSGGYTF,TGTGCCATCAGTGGACGGACAGGGTCGCGGTCGGGGGGCTACACCTTC
TRBV5-1,TRBJ1-6,-,-,CASSLGGSGQNNSPLHF,TGCGCCAGCAGCTTGGGGGGCTCTGGACAGAATAATTCACCCCTCCACTTT
TRBV19,TRBJ1-2,-,-,CASSIRRTSYGYTF,TGTGCCAGTAGTATCAGGAGGACCTCCTATGGCTACACCTTC
TRBV30,TRBJ1-2,-,-,CAQTPGEGGYTF,TGTGCCCAGACACCAGGTGAGGGTGGCTACACCTTC
TRBV5-1,TRBJ1-1,-,-,CASSLVSDTEAFF,TGCGCCAGCAGCTTGGTCTCGGACACTGAAGCTTTCTTT
TRBV2,TRBJ2-3,TRBD2,-,CASSQRGGTDTQYF,TGTGCCAGCAGCCAGCGGGGGGGCACAGATACGCAGTATTTT
TRBV27,TRBJ2-2,-,-,CASSLGGTGELFF,TGTGCCAGCAGTTTAGGAGGGACCGGGGAGCTGTTTTTT
TRBV5-8,TRBJ2-3,TRBD2,-,CASSHSGQDTQYF,TGTGCCAGCAGCCATAGCGGGCAAGATACGCAGTATTTT
TRBV19,TRBJ2-5,TRBD2,-,CASSIVSGLAGGETQYF,TGTGCCAGTAGTATAGTCTCGGGACTAGCGGGAGGAGAGACCCAGTACTTC
TRBV4-1,TRBJ2-5,TRBD1,-,CASSHPNEGARETQYF,TGCGCCAGCAGCCATCCCAATGAGGGGGCAAGGGAGACCCAGTACTTC
TRBV5-8,TRBJ1-5,-,-,CASSQQGYSNQPQHF,TGTGCCAGCAGCCAACAGGGCTATAGCAATCAGCCCCAGCATTTT
TRBV30,TRBJ2-3,TRBD2,-,CAWSWGLAADTQYF,TGTGCCTGGAGCTGGGGACTAGCGGCAGATACGCAGTATTTT
TRBV20-1,TRBJ1-2,-,once,CSATVYGYTF,TGCAGTGCTACCGTATATGGCTACACCTTC